Sequencing of this T cell receptor (beta chain) was carried out in a study of blood T cell repertoires in COVID-19. About the research overall: Samples representing acute and convalescent COVID-19 were sourced from the United States, Italy and Spain. The analysed material was cDNA or gDNA that came from T cells, B-cell-depleted T cells, or PBMCs.

This table comes from immunoSEQ multiplex PCR, and its TCRdb copy is limited to in-frame clones, with some not included. Seen here are hundreds of thousands of clones, 85% to 90% observed once, and the top ten hold around 0.8%. Membership in each cohort depended on participant-reported clinical history. A COVID-19 case had been met by exposed participants during the 2 weeks before study entry. CDR3 length: 16 residues. Germline V gives CDR1 SGHTA, CDR2 FQGNSA. Trimming pared 4 bases from V and 0 bases from J, leaving 13 bases between. The sample consisted of PBMCs or T cells enriched from blood (not recorded which). This TCR was recovered from a man aged 50-60 years who had been exposed to COVID-19. The V call is TRBV7-2, the J call TRBJ1-5; possible D gene TRBD1, 5 bases. The CDR3 sequence: CASSSQGYYSNQPQHF. The DNA of the CDR3 is TGTGCCAGCAGCTCCCAGGGATATTATAGCAATCAGCCCCAGCATTTT.